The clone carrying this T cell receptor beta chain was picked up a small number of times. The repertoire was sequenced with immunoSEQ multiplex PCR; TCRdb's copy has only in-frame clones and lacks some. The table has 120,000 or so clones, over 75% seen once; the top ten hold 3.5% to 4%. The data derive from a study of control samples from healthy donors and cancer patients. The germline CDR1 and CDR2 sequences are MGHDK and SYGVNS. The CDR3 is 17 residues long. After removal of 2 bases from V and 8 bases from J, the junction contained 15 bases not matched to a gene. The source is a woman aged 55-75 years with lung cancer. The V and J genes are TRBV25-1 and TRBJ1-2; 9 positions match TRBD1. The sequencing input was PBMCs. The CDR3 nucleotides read TGTGCCAGCAGTGAACCCCATAACAGGGGGCGTTTAGAAGGCTACACCTTC. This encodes CASSEPHNRGRLEGYTF.